The rows below give T cell receptor beta chains drawn from one sample of a study of T-cell memory formation after mild COVID-19. TCRdb analysed the 5' RACE reads with MiXCR anew, one entry per CDR3 protein. Here the sample spans hundreds of thousands of distinct CDR3 sequences, more than 20% being singletons. Material for sequencing was PBMCs or a T cell subset sorted from them (not recorded which). Every receptor here comes from a young man who had mild COVID-19 (a few samples of this study predate the infection). Cell type and time point are not known. Each CDR3 is given with its conserved first and last residue. A D gene is named only where the DNA matches it firmly. Some rows have no size entry. The others give once, few or many, or a class for an expanded clone.

clone_size,d_call,j_call,v_call,cdr3_nt,cdr3_aa
few,-,TRBJ1-6,TRBV7-2,TGTGCCAGCAGCCCGGACAGAAATTCACCCCTCCACTTT,CASSPDRNSPLHF
few,-,TRBJ2-7,TRBV3-1,TGTGCCAGCAGTTTGGGAGATACCCTCTACGAGCAGTACTTC,CASSLGDTLYEQYF
-,TRBD1,TRBJ1-5,TRBV6-5,TGTGCCAGCAGTTGGGGCAGGGGGGTGAATCAGCCCCAGCATTTT,CASSWGRGVNQPQHF
few,TRBD1,TRBJ2-1,TRBV5-4,TGTGCCAGCAGCTTGGAAATACGGGACAGGGGGAATGAGCAGTTCTTC,CASSLEIRDRGNEQFF
few,-,TRBJ2-1,TRBV12-3/TRBV12-4,TGTGCCAGCAGTTTGTCAGCCTTGGGTGGTGAGCAGTTCTTC,CASSLSALGGEQFF
few,-,TRBJ2-2,TRBV3-1,TGTGCCAGCAGCCCATCCTACACCGGGGAGCTGTTTTTT,CASSPSYTGELFF
-,-,TRBJ1-1,TRBV5-1,TGCGCCAGCAGCACTGGGGGGACACGTATCATGAACACTGAAGCTTTCTTT,CASSTGGTRIMNTEAFF
-,-,TRBJ1-5,TRBV11-2,TGTGCCAGCAGCTTAGGCAGAGATAGCAATCAGCCCCAGCATTTT,CASSLGRDSNQPQHF
many,TRBD1,TRBJ2-7,TRBV7-9,TGTGCCAGTCGACAGGGCTACGAGCAGTACTTC,CASRQGYEQYF
-,-,TRBJ2-2,TRBV6-5,TGTGCCAGCAGTTACGCGACACCGAGGGGGGAGCTGTTTTTT,CASSYATPRGELFF
few,TRBD1,TRBJ2-1,TRBV16,TGTGCCAGCAGCCAAGGTCTGGGTGACAGGGCCTACAATGAGCAGTTCTTC,CASSQGLGDRAYNEQFF
-,-,TRBJ1-2,TRBV11-2,TGTGCCAGCAGCTTATCCTACCGGGGGGGGCTATACGGCTACACATTC,CASSLSYRGGLYGYTF
-,TRBD1,TRBJ1-2,TRBV7-9,TGTGCCAGCAGCCCGACCAGACAGGGATACTATGGCTACACCTTC,CASSPTRQGYYGYTF
few,TRBD1,TRBJ2-1,TRBV11-3,TGTGCCAGCAGCAAAGGACAGGGGAATAGGAATGAGCAGTTCTTC,CASSKGQGNRNEQFF
once,-,TRBJ1-1,TRBV7-2,TGTGCCAGCAGCTTATGGGTGAGCGGCACTGAAGCTTTCTTT,CASSLWVSGTEAFF
-,-,TRBJ1-1,TRBV14,TGTGCCAGCAGCCAACAGGGGCTGCGGGCTTTCTTT,CASSQQGLRAFF
-,TRBD1,TRBJ2-1,TRBV6-5,TGTGCCAGCAGTTATTCCTCGATAAGGGGACAGGGGGCGGATGAGCAGTTCTTC,CASSYSSIRGQGADEQFF
few,-,TRBJ2-7,TRBV5-1,TGCGCCAGCAGCTTGGAGTGGGTCTCCTACGAGCAGTACTTC,CASSLEWVSYEQYF
-,-,TRBJ1-1,TRBV29-1,TGCAGCGTCGCCAGGGGTTTGAACACTGAAGCTTTCTTT,CSVARGLNTEAFF
-,TRBD2,TRBJ2-5,TRBV4-2,TGTGCCAGCAGCGCAGGGAGCGGGGGGAGGGAGACCCAGTACTTC,CASSAGSGGRETQYF
many,TRBD1,TRBJ1-1,TRBV19,TGTGCCAGTAGCAGACCGGACAGGGGGAACACTGAAGCTTTCTTT,CASSRPDRGNTEAFF
-,-,TRBJ1-5,TRBV24-1,TGTGCCACCAGTGAGGCGGATAGCAATCAGCCCCAGCATTTT,CATSEADSNQPQHF
few,TRBD1,TRBJ1-6,TRBV28,TGTGCCAGCAGCCCGGGACAGGGATATTCACCCCTCCACTTT,CASSPGQGYSPLHF
few,-,TRBJ2-5,TRBV18,TGTGCCAGCTCACCTCCGGGTCCCCAAGAGACCCAGTACTTC,CASSPPGPQETQYF
-,-,TRBJ1-3,TRBV7-2,TGTGCCAGCAGCTTAGCTTTCCAGGGACCATCTGGAAACACCATATATTTT,CASSLAFQGPSGNTIYF
-,-,TRBJ2-2,TRBV7-2,TGTGCCAGCAGCCCACGCGTAGGGACCGGGGAGCTGTTTTTT,CASSPRVGTGELFF
-,TRBD1,TRBJ2-5,TRBV5-6,TGTGCCAGCAGCTGGGACAGGTTGGGGCAAGAGACCCAGTACTTC,CASSWDRLGQETQYF
-,TRBD2,TRBJ2-1,TRBV6-2/TRBV6-3,TGTGCCAGCAGAACCACCGGGACTAGCGGGGAGCAGTTCTTC,CASRTTGTSGEQFF
-,-,TRBJ2-2,TRBV10-1,TGCGCCAGCAGTGAGATTCAGGGGTCCGGGGAGCTGTTTTTT,CASSEIQGSGELFF
-,-,TRBJ2-1,TRBV27,TGTGCCACTGCCTCGGCCCCCTACAATGAGCAGTTCTTC,CATASAPYNEQFF
few,-,TRBJ1-2,TRBV9,TGTGCCAGCAGCACAGGATCTTCTGGCTACACCTTC,CASSTGSSGYTF
-,-,TRBJ2-3,TRBV7-8,TGTGCCAGCAGCCCCAGCTCCGGGACTAGCACAGATACGCAGTATTTT,CASSPSSGTSTDTQYF
-,-,TRBJ1-2,TRBV7-9,TGTGCCAGCAGCCCGAGCGAGGGCTACACCTTC,CASSPSEGYTF
few,-,TRBJ2-7,TRBV6-5,TGTGCCAGCAGTTACTCGAGTCAGTACGAGCAGTACTTC,CASSYSSQYEQYF
-,-,TRBJ2-2,TRBV5-1,TGCGCCAGCAGCCCCGGGACTTTTAGCGCCGGGGAGCTGTTTTTT,CASSPGTFSAGELFF
few,TRBD1,TRBJ2-1,TRBV10-3,TGTGCCATCAGGCAACAGGGGGTAACGGACAATGAGCAGTTCTTC,CAIRQQGVTDNEQFF
-,TRBD2,TRBJ2-5,TRBV20-1,TGCAGTACGGGAACCGGGACTAGGGAGACCCAGTACTTC,CSTGTGTRETQYF
-,TRBD2,TRBJ2-3,TRBV5-1,TGCGCCAGCAGTCCTACTAGCGGGTTCACAGATACGCAGTATTTT,CASSPTSGFTDTQYF
few,TRBD2,TRBJ2-1,TRBV4-3,TGCGCCAGCAGCCAAGATGGGGAGGGAGCCTACAATGAGCAGTTCTTC,CASSQDGEGAYNEQFF
-,-,TRBJ2-4,TRBV28,TGTGCCAGCAGTTTTCGGCCGGGCTCCTCCAAAAACATTCAGTACTTC,CASSFRPGSSKNIQYF
few,TRBD2,TRBJ2-5,TRBV10-3,TGTGCCACCAGAGCCGGGACTAGCGGACAAGAGACCCAGTACTTC,CATRAGTSGQETQYF
few,-,TRBJ1-2,TRBV9,TGTGCCAGCAGCGTAGAGGGGGGCCTCCTTGGTGGCTACACCTTC,CASSVEGGLLGGYTF
few,-,TRBJ1-1,TRBV7-2,TGTGCCAGCAGCTTAGCGGGGGCACTGAACACTGAAGCTTTCTTT,CASSLAGALNTEAFF
few,TRBD2,TRBJ2-3,TRBV27,TGTGCCAGCAGACTAACTAGCGTGGGAGATACGCAGTATTTT,CASRLTSVGDTQYF
few,-,TRBJ1-1,TRBV5-1,TGCGCCAGCGGCCCGTACAAGAACACTGAAGCTTTCTTT,CASGPYKNTEAFF
-,TRBD1,TRBJ2-3,TRBV2,TGTGCCAGCAGTATCGACAGGGGCCGCACAGATACGCAGTATTTT,CASSIDRGRTDTQYF
few,-,TRBJ1-2,TRBV7-2,TGTGCCAGCAGCTTAGAGAGGGGGGAACATGGCTACACCTTC,CASSLERGEHGYTF
few,TRBD1,TRBJ1-4,TRBV12-3/TRBV12-4,TGTGCCAGCAGTGCACTGACAGGGGGAAATGAAAAACTGTTTTTT,CASSALTGGNEKLFF
-,-,TRBJ2-4,TRBV9,TGTGCCAGCAGCGCCCCTTGGGAGGCCGGAAACATTCAGTACTTC,CASSAPWEAGNIQYF
-,TRBD2,TRBJ2-2,TRBV12-5,TGTGCTAGTGGTCCTGGACTAGCGGGAAACACCGGGGAGCTGTTTTTT,CASGPGLAGNTGELFF
-,-,TRBJ1-1,TRBV9,TGTGCCAGCAGCCGCCTCACCACTGAAGCTTTCTTT,CASSRLTTEAFF
few,TRBD1,TRBJ2-7,TRBV6-2/TRBV6-3,TGTGCCAGCAGTCTCCGGACAGGCTACGAGCAGTACTTC,CASSLRTGYEQYF
-,-,TRBJ1-5,TRBV18,TGTGCCAGCTCACCACGGATGGCAGGGGTCGGTAATCAGCCCCAGCATTTT,CASSPRMAGVGNQPQHF
-,-,TRBJ2-2,TRBV7-2,TGTGCCAGCAGCTTATACCGCAGTGGCACCGGGGAGCTGTTTTTT,CASSLYRSGTGELFF
-,-,TRBJ1-2,TRBV5-1,TGCGCCAGCAGCTTGGCCGAGACAGCTTATAACTATGGCTACACCTTC,CASSLAETAYNYGYTF
few,TRBD1,TRBJ1-6,TRBV20-1,TGCAGTGCTAGAGCACAGGGGGTTGGTTCACCCCTCCACTTT,CSARAQGVGSPLHF
-,-,TRBJ1-1,TRBV14,TGTGCCAGCAGCCAAGCCCAGGGCAGATTGTACACTGAAGCTTTCTTT,CASSQAQGRLYTEAFF
few,-,TRBJ2-7,TRBV5-1,TGCGCCAGCAGCTTGGAGCGGTTAACGGAGCAGTACTTC,CASSLERLTEQYF